The rows below give T cell receptor beta chains drawn from one sample of a study of cytomegalovirus exposure and HLA in healthy donors. Only in-frame clones appear in the TCRdb table, and some are missing; sequencing was by immunoSEQ multiplex PCR. This table has 95,000 to 150,000 clones, around 72% appearing once. The sample was PBMCs. These receptors came from a man younger than 45 in good health and CMV-seronegative. Each CDR3 is given with its conserved first and last residue. Fields, in order: J gene, D gene, V gene, clone size, CDR3 protein, CDR3 DNA. D genes are given only for firm matches. Only some rows state a clone size, as once, few, many or a class for expanded clones.

j_gene: TRBJ1-1; d_gene: -; v_gene: TRBV5-5; abundance: -; CDR3aa: CASSLVALAEAFF; CDR3nt: TGTGCCAGCAGCTTGGTGGCTCTGGCTGAAGCTTTCTTT
j_gene: TRBJ1-3; d_gene: -; v_gene: TRBV5-6; abundance: -; CDR3aa: CASSFKRNTIYF; CDR3nt: TGTGCCAGCAGTTTTAAAAGAAACACCATATATTTT
j_gene: TRBJ2-3; d_gene: TRBD2; v_gene: TRBV5-1; abundance: -; CDR3aa: CASSLAGGVADTQYF; CDR3nt: TGCGCCAGCAGCTTGGCCGGGGGGGTCGCAGATACGCAGTATTTT
j_gene: TRBJ2-7; d_gene: -; v_gene: TRBV11-2; abundance: many; CDR3aa: CASSPLRGLSREQYF; CDR3nt: TGTGCCAGCAGCCCTCTTAGGGGACTCAGTAGGGAGCAGTACTTC
j_gene: TRBJ2-7; d_gene: -; v_gene: TRBV11-2; abundance: -; CDR3aa: CASSPDGYEQYF; CDR3nt: TGTGCCAGCAGCCCCGACGGGTACGAGCAGTACTTC
j_gene: TRBJ1-4; d_gene: -; v_gene: TRBV28; abundance: -; CDR3aa: CASSLRGTNEKLFF; CDR3nt: TGTGCCAGCAGTTTAAGGGGAACTAATGAAAAACTGTTTTTT
j_gene: TRBJ1-2; d_gene: TRBD1; v_gene: TRBV2; abundance: -; CDR3aa: CASSDRQGMGYTF; CDR3nt: TGTGCCAGCAGTGACCGACAGGGAATGGGCTACACCTTC
j_gene: TRBJ2-7; d_gene: TRBD1; v_gene: TRBV11-2; abundance: -; CDR3aa: CASSLASTGAYEQYF; CDR3nt: TGTGCCAGCAGCTTGGCTTCGACAGGGGCCTACGAGCAGTACTTC
j_gene: TRBJ1-2; d_gene: TRBD1; v_gene: TRBV7-9; abundance: few; CDR3aa: CASSPIKTGVVGYTF; CDR3nt: TGTGCCAGCAGCCCTATAAAGACAGGGGTAGTCGGCTACACCTTC
j_gene: TRBJ2-7; d_gene: -; v_gene: TRBV7-2; abundance: -; CDR3aa: CASSRSAGQVSYEQYF; CDR3nt: TGTGCCAGCAGCCGGTCAGCGGGACAGGTCTCCTACGAGCAGTACTTC
j_gene: TRBJ1-4; d_gene: TRBD1; v_gene: TRBV9; abundance: few; CDR3aa: CASSPGQGSEKLFF; CDR3nt: TGTGCCAGCAGCCCAGGACAGGGGAGTGAAAAACTGTTTTTT
j_gene: TRBJ1-1; d_gene: -; v_gene: TRBV11-2; abundance: few; CDR3aa: CASSLGQVGTEAFF; CDR3nt: TGTGCCAGCAGCTTAGGACAGGTAGGAACTGAAGCTTTCTTT
j_gene: TRBJ1-5; d_gene: -; v_gene: TRBV7-8; abundance: few; CDR3aa: CASSSSGQPQHF; CDR3nt: TGTGCCAGCAGCTCGAGTGGTCAGCCCCAGCATTTT
j_gene: TRBJ2-3; d_gene: TRBD2; v_gene: TRBV5-1; abundance: -; CDR3aa: CASSLPGTSGTDTQYF; CDR3nt: TGCGCCAGCAGCCTACCCGGGACTAGCGGCACAGATACGCAGTATTTT
j_gene: TRBJ1-5; d_gene: -; v_gene: TRBV6-5; abundance: -; CDR3aa: CASSAQDNSNQPQHF; CDR3nt: TGTGCCAGCAGTGCCCAGGACAATAGCAATCAGCCCCAGCATTTT
j_gene: TRBJ1-1; d_gene: -; v_gene: TRBV2; abundance: -; CDR3aa: CASSAGRAFF; CDR3nt: TGTGCCAGCAGTGCGGGTAGAGCTTTCTTT
j_gene: TRBJ1-4; d_gene: -; v_gene: TRBV7-9; abundance: -; CDR3aa: CASSFAGNEKLFF; CDR3nt: TGTGCCAGCAGCTTCGCGGGTAATGAAAAACTGTTTTTT
j_gene: TRBJ1-5; d_gene: TRBD1; v_gene: TRBV27; abundance: -; CDR3aa: CASSLVPGTGGNQPQHF; CDR3nt: TGTGCCAGCAGTTTGGTGCCCGGGACAGGCGGCAATCAGCCCCAGCATTTT
j_gene: TRBJ2-2; d_gene: -; v_gene: TRBV4-3; abundance: once; CDR3aa: CASSQDFRAELFF; CDR3nt: TGCGCCAGCAGCCAAGATTTCAGGGCGGAGCTGTTTTTT
j_gene: TRBJ1-5; d_gene: TRBD1; v_gene: TRBV6-6; abundance: -; CDR3aa: CASSNRGRYWGQPQHF; CDR3nt: TGTGCCAGCAGCAACAGGGGGAGGTATTGGGGTCAGCCCCAGCATTTT
j_gene: TRBJ2-7; d_gene: TRBD1; v_gene: TRBV4-1; abundance: -; CDR3aa: CASSQGGGQIYEQYF; CDR3nt: TGCGCCAGCAGCCAAGGAGGGGGACAGATCTACGAGCAGTACTTC
j_gene: TRBJ2-5; d_gene: TRBD2; v_gene: TRBV4-1; abundance: -; CDR3aa: CASSLQGGGGSGGRETQYF; CDR3nt: TGCGCCAGCAGCCTTCAAGGGGGTGGTGGTAGCGGGGGCAGAGAGACCCAGTACTTC
j_gene: TRBJ2-7; d_gene: -; v_gene: TRBV5-6; abundance: -; CDR3aa: CASSPAVGDEQYF; CDR3nt: TGTGCCAGCAGCCCTGCCGTGGGAGACGAGCAGTACTTC
j_gene: TRBJ2-4; d_gene: TRBD2; v_gene: TRBV19; abundance: -; CDR3aa: CASTEAGLAGGPRLYF; CDR3nt: TGTGCCAGTACCGAGGCTGGACTAGCGGGGGGGCCTAGGCTTTACTTC
j_gene: TRBJ1-2; d_gene: -; v_gene: TRBV5-6; abundance: -; CDR3aa: CASSLRAGSNYGYTF; CDR3nt: TGTGCCAGCAGCTTGCGGGCAGGGTCTAACTATGGCTACACCTTC
j_gene: TRBJ1-6; d_gene: TRBD1; v_gene: TRBV30; abundance: -; CDR3aa: CAWISGTGINSPLHF; CDR3nt: TGTGCCTGGATTTCAGGGACAGGGATTAATTCACCCCTCCACTTT
j_gene: TRBJ2-5; d_gene: TRBD1; v_gene: TRBV14; abundance: -; CDR3aa: CASSRDSAQETQYF; CDR3nt: TGTGCCAGCAGCCGGGACAGTGCCCAAGAGACCCAGTACTTC
j_gene: TRBJ2-5; d_gene: -; v_gene: TRBV11-2; abundance: -; CDR3aa: CASSSPLSGEETQYF; CDR3nt: TGTGCCAGCAGCTCCCCATTATCGGGTGAGGAGACCCAGTACTTC
j_gene: TRBJ1-2; d_gene: -; v_gene: TRBV2; abundance: -; CDR3aa: CASSEASAGVNYGYTF; CDR3nt: TGTGCCAGCAGTGAAGCTTCGGCAGGGGTTAACTATGGCTACACCTTC
j_gene: TRBJ1-3; d_gene: TRBD1; v_gene: TRBV5-1; abundance: -; CDR3aa: CASSGQGISGNTIYF; CDR3nt: TGCGCCAGCTCTGGACAGGGAATCTCTGGAAACACCATATATTTT
j_gene: TRBJ1-6; d_gene: -; v_gene: TRBV5-6; abundance: -; CDR3aa: CASSQGASPLHF; CDR3nt: TGTGCCAGCAGCCAGGGCGCTTCACCCCTCCACTTT
j_gene: TRBJ2-1; d_gene: TRBD2; v_gene: TRBV11-3; abundance: -; CDR3aa: CASSPGLAGVLIF; CDR3nt: TGTGCCAGCAGCCCCGGACTAGCGGGGGTCTTGATCTTC
j_gene: TRBJ2-3; d_gene: TRBD1; v_gene: TRBV6-1; abundance: -; CDR3aa: CASSEGQGADTQYF; CDR3nt: TGTGCCAGCAGTGAAGGACAGGGGGCAGATACGCAGTATTTT
j_gene: TRBJ1-1; d_gene: TRBD1; v_gene: TRBV28; abundance: -; CDR3aa: CASSFEVPGTAYRNTEAFF; CDR3nt: TGTGCCAGCAGTTTTGAGGTTCCCGGGACAGCTTACCGGAACACTGAAGCTTTCTTT
j_gene: TRBJ1-5; d_gene: TRBD1; v_gene: TRBV28; abundance: -; CDR3aa: CASSPTGDSNQPQHF; CDR3nt: TGTGCCAGCAGTCCCACAGGGGATAGCAATCAGCCCCAGCATTTT
j_gene: TRBJ2-7; d_gene: -; v_gene: TRBV6-5; abundance: -; CDR3aa: CASTSYREGSYEQYF; CDR3nt: TGTGCCAGCACCTCTTACAGGGAGGGCTCCTACGAGCAGTACTTC